This record concerns one TCR beta chain sequence. The sample comes from a study of type 1 and type 2 diabetes patients. The CDR3 has 15 residues. V was clipped by 0 bases and J by 3 bases; unmatched bases: 2. Per the germline V gene, CDR1 is SGHTA and CDR2 is FQGNSA. PCR was run on genomic DNA. Multiplex PCR with 30 forward and 13 reverse primers amplified the TCR beta CDR3. MiXCR, applied by TCRdb to the multiplex PCR reads, yields one record per CDR3 protein. The sample lists fewer than 350,000 distinct CDR3 sequences; more than 40% were seen once. The source material was peripheral blood mononuclear cells (PBMCs). The chain couples TRBV7-2 to TRBJ2-7; TRBD1 agrees at 10 bases. This TCR came from a man in his late teens or twenties with type 2 diabetes. CDR3 nucleotides: TGTGCCAGCAGCTTAGCGGGACAGGGGATCTACGAGCAGTACTTC. The encoded protein is CASSLAGQGIYEQYF.